Here is one T cell receptor beta chain with its context. The data are from a study of T cell changes during pregnancy in multiple sclerosis. The method was immunoSEQ multiplex PCR; TCRdb's version includes in-frame clones alone and lacks a portion of them. The sample holds nearly 110,000 clones, under 95% seen once. Germline CDR1 reads MNHNS; CDR2 reads SASEGT. The ends were cut back, 5 bases at V and 10 bases at J, with 9 bases in the middle. The CDR3 length is 11 residues. This receptor was identified in a female donor in good health, enrolled as a control in a pregnancy study. Specimen: peripheral blood, collected in the third trimester of pregnancy. The chain is built from TRBV6-1 and TRBJ2-1; D not resolved. This CDR3 is CASSLSEEQFF. CDR3 coding DNA: TGTGCCAGCAGTCTAAGTGAGGAGCAGTTCTTC.